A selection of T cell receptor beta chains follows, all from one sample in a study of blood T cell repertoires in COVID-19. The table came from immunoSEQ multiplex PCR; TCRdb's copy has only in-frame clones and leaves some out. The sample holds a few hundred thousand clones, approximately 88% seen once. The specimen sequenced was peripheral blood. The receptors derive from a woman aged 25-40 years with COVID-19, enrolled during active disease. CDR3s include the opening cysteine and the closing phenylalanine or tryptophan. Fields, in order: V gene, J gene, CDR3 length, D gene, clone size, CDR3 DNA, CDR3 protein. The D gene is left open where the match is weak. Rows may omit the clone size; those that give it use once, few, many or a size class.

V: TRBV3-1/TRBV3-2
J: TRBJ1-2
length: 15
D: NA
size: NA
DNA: TGTGCCAGCAGCCAAGATAGCAGGGGAAGCTATGGCTACACCTTC
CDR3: CASSQDSRGSYGYTF

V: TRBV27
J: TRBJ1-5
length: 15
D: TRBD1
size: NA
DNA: TGTGCCAGCAGCCGTGGGACAGGGGCCCAACAGCCCCAGCATTTT
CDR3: CASSRGTGAQQPQHF

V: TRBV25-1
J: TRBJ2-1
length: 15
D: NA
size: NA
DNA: TGTGCCAGCAGTGAATATGGAGCAGCCTCCCCGGAGCAGTTCTTC
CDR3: CASSEYGAASPEQFF

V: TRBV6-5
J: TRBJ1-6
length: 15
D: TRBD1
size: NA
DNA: TGTGCCAGCAGTTACATCGACAGGGGAGGTTCACCCCTCCACTTT
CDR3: CASSYIDRGGSPLHF

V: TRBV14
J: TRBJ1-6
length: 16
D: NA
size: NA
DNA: TGTGCCAGCAGCCTGACTGGGGGCCTGGGGAATTCACCCCTCCACTTT
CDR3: CASSLTGGLGNSPLHF

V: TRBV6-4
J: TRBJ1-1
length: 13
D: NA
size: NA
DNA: TGTGCCAGCGCATCAAACATGAACACTGAAGCTTTCTTT
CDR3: CASASNMNTEAFF

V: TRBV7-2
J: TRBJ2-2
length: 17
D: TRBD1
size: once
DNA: TGTGCCAGCATCCGAACGACAGGGGGAGCGAACACCGGGGAGCTGTTTTTT
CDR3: CASIRTTGGANTGELFF

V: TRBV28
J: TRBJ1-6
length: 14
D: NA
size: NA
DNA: TGTGCCAGCAGTCAAACAGGGCATAATTCACCCCTCCACTTT
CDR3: CASSQTGHNSPLHF

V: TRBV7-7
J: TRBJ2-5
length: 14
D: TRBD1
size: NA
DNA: TGTGCTAGCAGCTGGGGACAGGGCGTAGAGACCCAGTACTTC
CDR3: CASSWGQGVETQYF

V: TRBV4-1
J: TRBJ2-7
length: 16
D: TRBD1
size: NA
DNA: TGCGCCAGCAGCCAAGGATCGGACAGGGTAACCTACGAGCAGTACTTC
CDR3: CASSQGSDRVTYEQYF

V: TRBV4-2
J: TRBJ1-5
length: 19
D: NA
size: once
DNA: TGTGCCAGCAGCCAAGATCTGAGGGTCGGGGTCGGGAGCAATCAGCCCCAGCATTTT
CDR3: CASSQDLRVGVGSNQPQHF

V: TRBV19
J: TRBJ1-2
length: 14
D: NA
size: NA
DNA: TGTGCCAGTAGTGGTGCGGGACTGTTCTATGGCTACACCTTC
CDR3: CASSGAGLFYGYTF

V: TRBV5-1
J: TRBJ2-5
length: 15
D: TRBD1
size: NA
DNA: TGCGCCAGCAGCTTAGGCAGGGGGTACCAAGAGACCCAGTACTTC
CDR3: CASSLGRGYQETQYF

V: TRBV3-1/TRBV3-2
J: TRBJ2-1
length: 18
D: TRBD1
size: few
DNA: TGTGCCAGCAGCCAAGATACAGGGGGCCGTTTCTCCTACAATGAGCAGTTCTTC
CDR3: CASSQDTGGRFSYNEQFF

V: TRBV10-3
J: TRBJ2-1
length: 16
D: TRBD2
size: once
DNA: TGTGCCATCAGTGAGAGGATAACTAGCGGATACAATGAGCAGTTCTTC
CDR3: CAISERITSGYNEQFF

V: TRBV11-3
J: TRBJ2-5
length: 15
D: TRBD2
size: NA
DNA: TGTGCCAGCAGCTTAGCCCCTACAAGCGGGAGGCCCCAGTACTTC
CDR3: CASSLAPTSGRPQYF

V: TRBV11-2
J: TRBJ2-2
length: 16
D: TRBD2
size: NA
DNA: TGTGCCAGCAGCCTTTTAGCGGGAGTAAGGACCGGGGAGCTGTTTTTT
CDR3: CASSLLAGVRTGELFF

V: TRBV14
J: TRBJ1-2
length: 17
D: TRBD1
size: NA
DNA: TGTGCCAGCAGCCCCCGGACAGGGCCTACTTCTAACTATGGCTACACCTTC
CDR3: CASSPRTGPTSNYGYTF

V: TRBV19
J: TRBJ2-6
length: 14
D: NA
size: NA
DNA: TGTGCCAGTACCCGAGACTCTGGGGCCAACGTCCTGACTTTC
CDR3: CASTRDSGANVLTF

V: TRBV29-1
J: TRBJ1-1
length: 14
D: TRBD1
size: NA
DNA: TGCAGCGTTGAGAAGGACAGGGCGGGCGCTGAAGCTTTCTTT
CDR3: CSVEKDRAGAEAFF

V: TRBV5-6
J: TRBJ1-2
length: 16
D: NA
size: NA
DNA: TGTGCCAGCAGCTTGGTACGCCCGAACTCTAACTATGGCTACACCTTC
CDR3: CASSLVRPNSNYGYTF

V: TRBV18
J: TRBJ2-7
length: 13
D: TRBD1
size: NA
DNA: TGTGCCAGCTCAACCGGGACAGGCTACGAGCAGTACTTC
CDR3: CASSTGTGYEQYF

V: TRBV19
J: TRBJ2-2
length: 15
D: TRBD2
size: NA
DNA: TGTGCCAGTAGTGGGCTAGCGGCGAACACCGGGGAGCTGTTTTTT
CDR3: CASSGLAANTGELFF

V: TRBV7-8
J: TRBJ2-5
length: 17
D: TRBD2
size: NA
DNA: TGTGCCAGCAGCTTAGCGAGGCTAGCGGGGGACGGCGAGACCCAGTACTTC
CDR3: CASSLARLAGDGETQYF

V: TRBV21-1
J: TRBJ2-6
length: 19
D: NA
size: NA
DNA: TGTGCCAGCAGCAAAGTAGGGGACAGGGACCCCTCTGGGGCCAACGTCCTGACTTTC
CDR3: CASSKVGDRDPSGANVLTF

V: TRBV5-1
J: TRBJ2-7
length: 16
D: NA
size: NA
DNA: TGCGCCAGCAGCTTGAAGACAGCCGTTATTCCCTACGAGCAGTACTTC
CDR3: CASSLKTAVIPYEQYF

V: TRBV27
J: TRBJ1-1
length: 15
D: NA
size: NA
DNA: TGTGCCAGCAGTTCGGGGTTTAATGTGAACACTGAAGCTTTCTTT
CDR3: CASSSGFNVNTEAFF

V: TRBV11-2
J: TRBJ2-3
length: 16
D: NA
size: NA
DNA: TGTGCCAGCAGCTTTGGGCTACCCGACCCCGGAAATACGCAGTATTTT
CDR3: CASSFGLPDPGNTQYF

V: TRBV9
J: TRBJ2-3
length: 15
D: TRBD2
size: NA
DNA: TGTGCCAGCAGCGTAGAAGCGGGGGGGCGAGATACGCAGTATTTT
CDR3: CASSVEAGGRDTQYF

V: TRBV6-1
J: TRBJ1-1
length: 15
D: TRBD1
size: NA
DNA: TGTGCCAGCAGTGAATTCCAGGGGGGGAACACTGAAGCTTTCTTT
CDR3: CASSEFQGGNTEAFF

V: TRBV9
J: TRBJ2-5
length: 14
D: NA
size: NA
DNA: TGTGCCAGCAGCCCTCGTAGCTACCAAGAGACCCAGTACTTC
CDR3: CASSPRSYQETQYF

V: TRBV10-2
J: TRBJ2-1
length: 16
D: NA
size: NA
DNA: TGCGCCAGCAGTGATTCGCGGGCCTTAGGTCTGTATGAGCAGTTCTTC
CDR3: CASSDSRALGLYEQFF

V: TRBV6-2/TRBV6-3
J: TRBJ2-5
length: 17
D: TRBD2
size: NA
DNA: TGTGCCAGCAGTTACTCATTAGCGGGAGGGCCCCAAGAGACCCAGTACTTC
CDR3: CASSYSLAGGPQETQYF

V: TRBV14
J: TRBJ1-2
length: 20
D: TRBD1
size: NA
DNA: TGTGCCAGCAGCCAAGTCCACGAAATTTGGGGACAGGGTGATAACTATGGCTACACCTTC
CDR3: CASSQVHEIWGQGDNYGYTF

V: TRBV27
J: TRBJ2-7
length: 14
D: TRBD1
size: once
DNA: TGTGCCAGCAGTTTCGGGACAGCTGGGTACGAGCAGTACTTC
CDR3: CASSFGTAGYEQYF

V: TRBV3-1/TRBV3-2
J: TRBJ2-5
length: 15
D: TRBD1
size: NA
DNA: TGTGCCAGCAGCCAAGAGGACAGGGGGATAAAGACCCAGTACTTC
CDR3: CASSQEDRGIKTQYF

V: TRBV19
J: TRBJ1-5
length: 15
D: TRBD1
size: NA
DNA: TGTGCCAGTAGTATCGGGACAGGGGGCAATCAGCCCCAGCATTTT
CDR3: CASSIGTGGNQPQHF

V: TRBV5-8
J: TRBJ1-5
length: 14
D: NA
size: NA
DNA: TGTGCCAGCAGCCCGCGAGGGGGGGTCTTACCCCAGCATTTT
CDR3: CASSPRGGVLPQHF

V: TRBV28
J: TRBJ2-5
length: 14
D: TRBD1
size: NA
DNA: TGTGCCAGCAGTTGGGCTACAGGGGGAGAGACCCAGTACTTC
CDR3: CASSWATGGETQYF

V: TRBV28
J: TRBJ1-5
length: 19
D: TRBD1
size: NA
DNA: TGTGCCAGCAGTTACCCAACGACGGGACAGGGCTATAGCAATCAGCCCCAGCATTTT
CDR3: CASSYPTTGQGYSNQPQHF

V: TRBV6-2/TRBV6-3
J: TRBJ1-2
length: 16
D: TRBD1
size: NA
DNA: TGTGCCAGCAGTTACCACAGGGGACGACTTAACTATGGCTACACCTTC
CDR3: CASSYHRGRLNYGYTF

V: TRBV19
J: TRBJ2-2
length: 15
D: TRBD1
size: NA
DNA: TGTGCCAGTATTCTAGCAGGGGGCAGTGGCGGGGAGCTGTTTTTT
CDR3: CASILAGGSGGELFF

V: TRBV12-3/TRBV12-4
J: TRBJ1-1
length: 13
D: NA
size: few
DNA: TGTGCCAGCAGTTTAGAGCAGAACACTGAAGCTTTCTTT
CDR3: CASSLEQNTEAFF

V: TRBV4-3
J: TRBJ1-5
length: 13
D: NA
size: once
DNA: TGCGCCAGCAGCCGGGGAAGGGGGTTACCCCAGCATTTT
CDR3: CASSRGRGLPQHF

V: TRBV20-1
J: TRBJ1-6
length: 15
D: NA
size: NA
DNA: TGCAGTGCTAGTCGCGGCGTGACCTTTAATTCACCCCTCCACTTT
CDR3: CSASRGVTFNSPLHF

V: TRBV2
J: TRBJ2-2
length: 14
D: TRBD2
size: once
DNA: TGTGCCGGAGCTAGCGGGAGGAACACCGGGGAGCTGTTTTTT
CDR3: CAGASGRNTGELFF

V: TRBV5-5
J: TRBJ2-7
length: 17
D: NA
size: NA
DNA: TGTGCCAGCAGCTTAGGGCCGGAAGGGCAGGAGGGCTACGAGCAGTACTTC
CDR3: CASSLGPEGQEGYEQYF

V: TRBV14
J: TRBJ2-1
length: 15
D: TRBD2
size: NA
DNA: TGTGCCAGCAGCGCAGCGGGGGGCCACTACAATGAGCAGTTCTTC
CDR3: CASSAAGGHYNEQFF

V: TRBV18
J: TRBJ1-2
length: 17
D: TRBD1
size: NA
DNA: TGTGCCAGCTCACCACAACAGGGGGGGAATGTTAACTATGGCTACACCTTC
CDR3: CASSPQQGGNVNYGYTF

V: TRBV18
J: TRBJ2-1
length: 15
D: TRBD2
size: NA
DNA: TGTGCCAGCTCACCACCTTCTAGCGGGAGGGATGAGCAGTTCTTC
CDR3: CASSPPSSGRDEQFF

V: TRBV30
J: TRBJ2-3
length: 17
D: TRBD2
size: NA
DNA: TGTGCCTGGAGTGTAGCTAGCGGGAGAATTTCTGGAGATACGCAGTATTTT
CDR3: CAWSVASGRISGDTQYF

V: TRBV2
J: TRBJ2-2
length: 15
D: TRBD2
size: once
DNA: TGTGCCAGCAGTGCCCAGCGGGGGAACACCGGGGAGCTGTTTTTT
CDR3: CASSAQRGNTGELFF

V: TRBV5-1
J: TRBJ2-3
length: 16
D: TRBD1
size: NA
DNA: TGCGCCAGCAGCGCCTCCGGGACAGGGTTAACAGATACGCAGTATTTT
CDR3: CASSASGTGLTDTQYF

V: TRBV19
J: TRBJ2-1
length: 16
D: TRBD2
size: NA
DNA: TGTGCCAGTAGTATCAAAGGACTAGCGGGAATGGATGAGCAGTTCTTC
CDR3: CASSIKGLAGMDEQFF

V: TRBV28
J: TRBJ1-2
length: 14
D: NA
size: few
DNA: TGTGCCAGCAGCCCAGAGGTCCTTACTGGCGGCTACACCTTC
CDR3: CASSPEVLTGGYTF

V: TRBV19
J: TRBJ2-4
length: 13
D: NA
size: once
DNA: TGTGCCAGTAGTGTCCAAACTCGGAACATTCAGTACTTC
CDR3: CASSVQTRNIQYF

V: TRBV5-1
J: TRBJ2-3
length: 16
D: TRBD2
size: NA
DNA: TGCGCCAGCAGCTACACAGCGGGGGGGCCGGGAGATACGCAGTATTTT
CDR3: CASSYTAGGPGDTQYF

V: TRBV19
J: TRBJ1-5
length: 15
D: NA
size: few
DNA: TGTGCCAGTAGACGAACCAGACAGGACAATCAGCCCCAGCATTTT
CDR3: CASRRTRQDNQPQHF

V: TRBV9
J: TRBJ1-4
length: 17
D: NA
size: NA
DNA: TGTGCCAGCAGCGTAGGATCGTCCGGAGCCGCTAATGAAAAACTGTTTTTT
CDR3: CASSVGSSGAANEKLFF

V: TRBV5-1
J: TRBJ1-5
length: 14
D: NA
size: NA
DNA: TGCGCCAGCAGCTTGGAACCCGGTAATCAGCCCCAGCATTTT
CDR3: CASSLEPGNQPQHF